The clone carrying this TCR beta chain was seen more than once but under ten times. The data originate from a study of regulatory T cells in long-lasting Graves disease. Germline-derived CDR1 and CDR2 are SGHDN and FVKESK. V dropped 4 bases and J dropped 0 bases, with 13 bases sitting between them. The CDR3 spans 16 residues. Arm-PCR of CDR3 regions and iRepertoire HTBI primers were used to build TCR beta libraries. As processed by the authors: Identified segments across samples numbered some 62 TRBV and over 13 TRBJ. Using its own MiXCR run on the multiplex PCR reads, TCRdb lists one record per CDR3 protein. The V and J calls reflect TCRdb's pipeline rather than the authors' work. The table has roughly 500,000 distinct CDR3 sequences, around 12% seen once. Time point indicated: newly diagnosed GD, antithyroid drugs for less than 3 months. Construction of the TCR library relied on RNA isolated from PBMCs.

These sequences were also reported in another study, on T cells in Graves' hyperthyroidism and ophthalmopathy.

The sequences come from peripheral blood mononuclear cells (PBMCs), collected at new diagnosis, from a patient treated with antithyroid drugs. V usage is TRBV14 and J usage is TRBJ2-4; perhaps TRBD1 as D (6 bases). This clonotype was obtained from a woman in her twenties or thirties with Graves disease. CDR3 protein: CASSLNIQGAKNIQYF. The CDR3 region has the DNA TGTGCCAGCAGCCTAAATATACAGGGAGCCAAAAACATTCAGTACTTC.